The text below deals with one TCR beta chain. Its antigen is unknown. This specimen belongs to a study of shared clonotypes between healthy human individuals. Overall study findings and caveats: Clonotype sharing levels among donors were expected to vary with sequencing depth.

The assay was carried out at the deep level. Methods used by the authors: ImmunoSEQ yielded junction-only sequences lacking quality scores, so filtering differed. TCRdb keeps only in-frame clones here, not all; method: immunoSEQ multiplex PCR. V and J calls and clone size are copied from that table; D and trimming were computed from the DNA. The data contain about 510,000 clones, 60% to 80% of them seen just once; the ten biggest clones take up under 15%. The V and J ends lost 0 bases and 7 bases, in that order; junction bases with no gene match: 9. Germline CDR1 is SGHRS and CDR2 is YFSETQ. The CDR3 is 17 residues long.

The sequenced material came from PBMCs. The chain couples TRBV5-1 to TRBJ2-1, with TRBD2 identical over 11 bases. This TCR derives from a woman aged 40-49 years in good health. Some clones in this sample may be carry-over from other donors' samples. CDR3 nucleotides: TGCGCCAGCAGCTTGGTAACTAGCGGGAGACTTGTGAATGAGCAGTTCTTC. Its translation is CASSLVTSGRLVNEQFF.